This T cell receptor (beta chain) was documented in a study of CD4 and CD8 cells across lung adenocarcinoma regions. Each CDR3 protein gets one entry after TCRdb re-called the PCR reads with MiXCR. Seen here are 5,500 to 7,000 distinct CDR3 sequences, roughly 50% observed once, and the top ten hold more than 85%. The CDR3 runs to 11 residues. Trimming removed 8 bases from V and 3 bases from J, with 10 bases in between. Germline CDR1 GTSNPN, CDR2 SVGIG (reference sequence). The patients had localized lung adenocarcinoma, a non-small cell subtype. The material sequenced was CD8+ T cells from the margin of a lung tumor. The chain recombines TRBV30 with TRBJ1-1; tentative D call: TRBD1 (5 bases). The source of this sequence is a male donor with lung adenocarcinoma. The CD4 and CD8 labels of this study may be unreliable. The CDR3 spells CAGGGYTEAFF. In nucleotides, the CDR3 is TGTGCCGGGGGGGGTTACACTGAAGCTTTCTTT.